The 17 T cell receptor beta chains listed next were all sequenced from one sample in a study of human T cells and chemical hapten exposure. Documented time point: patch test 2, 6 weeks after DPC sensitization. Treatment defined: therapeutic diphenylcyclopropenone sensitization with weekly scalp DPC. TCRdb re-analysed the RACE reads in MiXCR, keeping a single row per CDR3 protein. The sample lists about 400,000 distinct CDR3 sequences; 6% to 7% were seen once. The sequencing here drew on whole blood, taken in connection with sensitization to the hapten diphenylcyclopropenone (DPC). The source is a woman aged 18-35 years with alopecia areata. Some clones in this sample may be carry-over from other donors' samples.

This clonotype was observed a few times. The rearrangement joins TRBV7-9 to TRBJ1-1; D might be TRBD1 (5 bases). This CDR3 has 15 residues. Germline assignment: CDR1 SEHNR and CDR2 FQNEAQ (reference sequence). V shed 1 base and J shed 4 bases, with 13 bases lying between them. DNA of the CDR3: TGTGCCAGCAGCTTAGGTTTAGGGGATCTCACTGAAGCTTTCTTT. Its translation: CASSLGLGDLTEAFF.

The V and J genes are TRBV10-3 and TRBJ2-3, with a tentative D call TRBD2 (5 bases). CDR3 size: 15 residues. V was clipped by 0 bases and J by 2 bases, with 9 bases between them. The V gene's germline CDR1 is ENHRY and CDR2 SYGVKD. Here the CDR3 reads CAISESTGYTDTQYF. In nucleotides, the CDR3 is TGTGCCATCAGTGAGTCGACGGGGTACACAGATACGCAGTATTTT.

This clonotype was observed at least ten times. The chain links TRBV7-9 to TRBJ2-7; no definite D call. Per germline, CDR1 SEHNR and CDR2 FQNEAQ (reference sequence). Trimming removed 4 bases from V and 0 bases from J, with 4 bases in between. The CDR3 is made up of 12 amino acids. The CDR3 loop is CASSSFSYEQYF. The CDR3 region has the DNA TGTGCCAGCAGCTCCTTCTCCTACGAGCAGTACTTC.

This clonotype has only a few counts. The J gene is TRBJ1-1, the V gene TRBV4-2; TRBD1 might be the D (5 bases). Trimming removed 1 base at V and 0 bases at J, with 15 bases between. CDR1 is LGHNA and CDR2 is YNFKEQ in the germline V gene. The length of the CDR3 is 17 residues. The CDR3 DNA follows: TGTGCCAGCAGCCAAGTCGTCCAGGGATCTATGAACACTGAAGCTTTCTTT. Residues: CASSQVVQGSMNTEAFF.

The table lists this clonotype with a few counts. The chain is built from TRBV3-1 and TRBJ2-3; D ambiguous. V gave up 3 bases and J gave up 2 bases, with 12 bases separating them. This CDR3 region has 15 residues. In germline, CDR1 is LGHDT, CDR2 YNNKEL (reference sequence). The CDR3 here is CASSHRAELTDTQYF. DNA of the CDR3: TGTGCCAGCAGCCACCGCGCGGAACTCACAGATACGCAGTATTTT.

This clonotype was seen at least ten times. V and J are TRBV6-1 and TRBJ1-1, with unresolved D. The V and J ends lost 3 bases and 0 bases respectively, with 5 bases between them. The V gene's germline CDR1 is MNHNS and CDR2 SASEGT. CDR3 length equals 13 residues. The CDR3 loop is CASSDELNTEAFF. The CDR3 region has the DNA TGTGCCAGCAGTGACGAGTTGAACACTGAAGCTTTCTTT.

This clonotype was picked up a small number of times. The chain carries TRBV9 and TRBJ1-3; D is possibly TRBD1 (6 bases). The CDR3 covers 16 residues. V lost 4 bases to trimming and J lost 0 bases, with 14 bases between them. Germline V lookup: CDR1 SGDLS, CDR2 YYNGEE. CDR3 region: CASSSGGGSSGNTIYF. CDR3 nucleotide sequence: TGTGCCAGCAGCTCCGGAGGGGGGTCCTCTGGAAACACCATATATTTT.

This clonotype appeared many times. The chain uses TRBV29-1 and TRBJ2-7; D uncertain. The CDR3 sequence is 12 residues long. The ends were cut back, 4 bases at V and 3 bases at J, with 10 bases in the middle. CDR1 is SQVTM, CDR2 ANQGSEA, per germline. CDR3 in DNA: TGCAGCGTTGGAGGCCCGGTCTACGAGCAGTACTTC. It yields the protein CSVGGPVYEQYF.

This clonotype was counted a few times. The chain combines TRBV9 with TRBJ1-2; no firm D call. CDR3 length equals 15 residues. The germline gives CDR1 SGDLS, CDR2 YYNGEE. V gave up 0 bases and J gave up 2 bases, with 11 bases separating them. The CDR3 DNA reads as TGTGCCAGCAGCGTAGGTCACACTCAGAACTATGGCTACACCTTC. It is translated as CASSVGHTQNYGYTF.

This clonotype has a count of ten or more. The chain uses TRBV7-2 and TRBJ1-3; D is unresolved. With 5 bases removed from V and 0 bases from J, the gap between germline ends came to 14 bases. CDR1 and CDR2 from the germline V gene are SGHTA and FQGNSA. There are 16 residues in the CDR3. The CDR3 is CASSPHVGSSGNTIYF. CDR3 bases: TGTGCCAGCAGCCCCCATGTCGGGAGCTCTGGAAACACCATATATTTT.

The CDR3 is CASSGATGAIRYNSPLHF. CDR3 nucleotides: TGTGCCAGCAGCGGGGCGACAGGGGCGATTAGATATAATTCACCCCTCCACTTT. The V call is TRBV27, the J call TRBJ1-6; 8 bases line up with TRBD1. Per the germline V gene, CDR1 is MNHEY and CDR2 is SMNVEV (reference sequence). V dropped 6 bases and J dropped 4; count of bases not matched to a gene: 14. CDR3 length: 18 amino acids.

This clonotype was seen ten or more times. The CDR3 loop reads CASSQERLNTEAFF. The CDR3 coding sequence is TGTGCCAGCAGCCAAGAGAGGTTGAACACTGAAGCTTTCTTT. The V call is TRBV3-1, the J call TRBJ1-1; D call uncertain. CDR1 and CDR2 (germline): LGHDT, YNNKEL (reference sequence). The germline V and J ends were trimmed by 0 bases and 0 bases, with 5 bases remaining between them. The CDR3 has 14 amino acids.

In its sample, this clonotype was seen many times. The genes are TRBV7-2 and TRBJ2-3; a weak D match, TRBD2 (6 bases). The ends were cut back, 6 bases at V and 4 bases at J, with 26 bases in the middle. The CDR3 has 18 amino acids. Germline CDR1 SGHTA, CDR2 FQGNSA. The CDR3 DNA follows: TGTGCCAGCAGGACCCGGGACCCCGGGACTGCGGCGGCAGATACGCAGTATTTT. It is translated as CASRTRDPGTAAADTQYF.

In its sample, this clonotype was seen many times. The rearrangement links TRBV7-2 to TRBJ2-3, with 7 bases that match TRBD2. Germline V lookup: CDR1 SGHTA, CDR2 FQGNSA. Unmatched junction bases numbered 9, after V lost 6 bases and J lost 6 bases. CDR3 length: 14 residues. The CDR3 nucleotides are TGTGCCAGCAGGACTAGCTTTCATTCGGATACGCAGTATTTT. This encodes CASRTSFHSDTQYF.

Many counts were recorded for this clonotype. The chain carries TRBV29-1 and TRBJ2-3, with a tentative D call TRBD1 (6 bases). V was cut by 1 base and J by 3 bases, with 14 bases left in between. The CDR3 loop spans 15 amino acids. Germline CDR1 and CDR2: SQVTM and ANQGSEA. CDR3 sequence reads: CSVEGTGFGTDTQYF. CDR3 in DNA: TGCAGCGTTGAAGGTACAGGGTTTGGAACAGATACGCAGTATTTT.

This clonotype appeared many times. V usage is TRBV27 and J usage is TRBJ2-3; D not certain. The CDR3 contains 13 residues. Trimming pared 0 bases from V and 6 bases from J, leaving 7 bases between. Germline lookup yields CDR1 MNHEY and CDR2 SMNVEV (reference sequence). CDR3 protein: CASSLSSGDTQYF. The CDR3 nucleotides are TGTGCCAGCAGTTTATCGTCCGGCGATACGCAGTATTTT.

DNA of the CDR3: TGCAGTGCTAGAGGGATTTACAATGAGCAGTTCTTC. It codes for CSARGIYNEQFF. The chain uses TRBV20-1 and TRBJ2-1; no clear D gene. CDR1 is DFQATT and CDR2 is SNEGSKA in the germline V gene (reference sequence). The V end lost 1 base, the J end lost 4 bases, and 5 bases lay between the germline ends. The CDR3 has 12 residues.